This T cell receptor beta chain was sequenced for a study of control samples from healthy donors and cancer patients. Germline loops: CDR1 SGHTA, CDR2 FQGNSA. The ends were cut back, 4 bases at V and 4 bases at J, with 7 bases in the middle. This CDR3 contains 12 residues. Profiling relied on immunoSEQ multiplex PCR, and the TCRdb table lists in-frame clones only, not all of them. The sample consists of around 150,000 clones, roughly nine tenths of them appearing once. This chain joins TRBV7-2 and TRBJ1-2, with D perhaps TRBD1 (5 bases). Sequenced: blood. This TCR came from a man aged 30-40 years in good health. The CDR3 loop is CASSWDGYGYTF. CDR3 coding DNA: TGTGCCAGCAGCTGGGACGGCTATGGCTACACCTTC.